Included here is one T cell receptor beta chain sequence, with context. Sequenced by immunoSEQ multiplex PCR; TCRdb stores in-frame clones only, minus some. The table has about 50,000 clones, 70% to 90% seen once. This specimen comes from a study of blood T cell repertoires in COVID-19. Looking at the study overall: Specimens from acute and convalescent COVID-19 originated in the United States, Italy and Spain.

The sequenced sample consisted of peripheral blood. This receptor was obtained from a human donor in a cohort sampled during active COVID-19. The donor label of this sample is uncertain.

This CDR3 reads CARIWDLDSLNTEAFF. CDR3 coding DNA: TGTGCCAGAATCTGGGACCTGGACAGCTTGAACACTGAAGCTTTCTTT. V is TRBV5-3 and J is TRBJ1-1, with a possible D match to TRBD1 (6 bases). TRBV5-3 is treated as an ORF (open reading frame) with a function not yet certain. The V end was cut by 6 bases, the J end by 0 bases, with 18 bases between. The CDR3 extends over 16 amino acids.